The clone carrying this T cell receptor (beta chain) was picked up a small number of times. The data were obtained in a study of blood T cell repertoires in COVID-19. Across the whole study: In each case, the material was cDNA or gDNA derived from T cells, B-cell-depleted T cells, or PBMCs.

Only in-frame clones appear in the TCRdb table, and some are missing; sequencing was by immunoSEQ multiplex PCR. Among under 200,000 clones, 65% to 85% were seen once, and the ten largest hold roughly 11%. CDR1 is SQVTM and CDR2 is ANQGSEA in the germline V gene. V gave up 4 bases and J gave up 9 bases; unmatched junction bases: 9. CDR3 length: 14 amino acids. Sequencing was carried out using peripheral blood. V gene TRBV29-1 combines with J gene TRBJ1-6, with 7 nucleotides matching TRBD1. This receptor was taken from a man between 65 and 80 years old with active or convalescent COVID-19. This CDR3 reads CSVGIGTEGSPLHF. The CDR3 bases are TGCAGCGTTGGCATCGGGACAGAAGGTTCACCCCTCCACTTT.